These 32 T cell receptor beta chains originate from one sample sequenced in a study of graft-versus-host responses after intestinal transplantation. TCRdb's table, derived via immunoSEQ multiplex PCR, lists solely in-frame clones and lacks some. The sample yields fewer than 45,000 clones, around 94% seen once. Material: PBMCs, obtained 16 days after intestinal transplant. These receptor sequences come from a human patient who received an intestinal transplant, so some T cells may come from the graft donor.

This chain links TRBV9 with TRBJ2-3; D may be TRBD2 (5 bases). The germline V gene encodes CDR1 SGDLS and CDR2 YYNGEE. The CDR3 consists of 15 residues. Trimming removed 0 bases from V and 2 bases from J, with 10 bases in between. Here the CDR3 reads CASSVVGSYTDTQYF. Written as DNA, the CDR3 is TGTGCCAGCAGCGTAGTGGGGAGCTACACAGATACGCAGTATTTT.

This clone appeared once. This rearrangement joins TRBV19 to TRBJ1-1; 12 nucleotides match TRBD1. Germline CDR1 reads LNHDA; CDR2 reads SQIVND (reference sequence). This CDR3 is built from 18 residues. Losses at the gene ends were 0 bases for V and 3 bases for J; bases not matched to a gene: 8. The CDR3 protein is CASSIDQGTGGGYTEAFF. The CDR3 coding sequence is TGTGCCAGTAGTATAGATCAAGGGACAGGGGGCGGGTACACTGAAGCTTTCTTT.

A few counts support this clone. The chain employs TRBV5-1 and TRBJ2-3; a weak D match, TRBD2 (5 bases). CDR1 is SGHRS and CDR2 is YFSETQ in the germline V gene. Between the trimmed V and J ends, which lost 3 bases and 0 bases, there was a span of 14 bases. The CDR3 totals 16 residues. As DNA, the CDR3 is TGCGCCAGCAGCTACGGCAGCGGCTCTAGCACAGATACGCAGTATTTT. This translates into CASSYGSGSSTDTQYF.

The rearrangement joins TRBV6-1 to TRBJ1-5; possible D gene TRBD1, 5 bases. With 4 bases removed from V and 9 bases from J, the gap between germline ends came to 19 bases. The CDR3 has 15 amino acids. Per germline, CDR1 MNHNS and CDR2 SASEGT. CDR3 residues: CASSAGQPDVRPQHF. CDR3 in DNA: TGTGCCAGCAGTGCAGGGCAGCCTGATGTACGGCCCCAGCATTTT.

The chain has TRBV27 and TRBJ2-5; D is uncertain. V was pared by 5 bases and J by 4 bases, with 11 bases between. This CDR3 region has 13 residues. In germline, CDR1 is MNHEY, CDR2 SMNVEV (reference sequence). The CDR3 DNA reads as TGTGCCAGCAGTCCTCGGTTGGGAGAGACCCAGTACTTC. Translated: CASSPRLGETQYF.

The chain recombines TRBV18 with TRBJ1-5; no firm D call. The CDR3 loop spans 13 amino acids. V was cut by 2 bases and J by 5 bases, with 7 bases left in between. CDR1 KGHSH and CDR2 LQKENI come from the germline V gene. The CDR3 bases are TGTGCCAGCTCACCATACCGGGATCAGCCCCAGCATTTT. This encodes CASSPYRDQPQHF.

This chain links TRBV19 with TRBJ2-1; 10 nucleotides align to TRBD2. V lost 0 bases to trimming and J lost 7 bases; unmatched junction nucleotides: 9. The CDR3 loop spans 17 amino acids. CDR1 and CDR2 from the germline V gene are LNHDA and SQIVND (reference sequence). In DNA, the CDR3 is TGTGCCAGTAGTATAGACGGAGCTAGCGGGAGAGGGAATGAGCAGTTCTTC. It specifies CASSIDGASGRGNEQFF.

The chain combines TRBV19 with TRBJ1-1, with 8 nucleotides matching TRBD1. The ends lost 4 bases at V and 2 bases at J; junction bases unmatched: 12. Germline CDR1 reads LNHDA; CDR2 reads SQIVND (reference sequence). The CDR3 has 17 residues. The CDR3, as DNA: TGTGCCAGTAGTACCCGATGGACAGGGCGAACTAACACTGAAGCTTTCTTT. It is translated as CASSTRWTGRTNTEAFF.

A single count supports this clone. The chain recombines TRBV20-1 with TRBJ1-1; TRBD1 matches at 8 bases. This CDR3 comprises 11 residues. The J segment lost 8 bases and the V segment lost 5 bases, leaving 4 bases of the junction unmatched. Germline V lookup: CDR1 DFQATT, CDR2 SNEGSKA (reference sequence). In DNA, the CDR3 is TGCAGTGCTCCACAGGGGGTGGAAGCTTTCTTT. This translates into CSAPQGVEAFF.

This rearrangement joins TRBV7-9 to TRBJ2-1, with TRBD2 matching 11 bases. CDR3 length: 15 amino acids. The V gene's germline CDR1 is SEHNR and CDR2 FQNEAQ (reference sequence). Unmatched junction bases numbered 9, after V lost 6 bases and J lost 8 bases. CDR3 DNA: TGTGCCAGCAGACCAATAGCGGGAGGGAGGGATGAGCAGTTCTTC. Its translation: CASRPIAGGRDEQFF.

This chain links TRBV2 with TRBJ2-7; D is perhaps TRBD1 (6 bases). Between the trimmed V and J ends, which lost 6 bases and 6 bases, there was a span of 18 bases. CDR1 is SNHLY, CDR2 FYNNEI, per germline. The CDR3 covers 14 residues. In DNA form, the CDR3 reads TGTGCCAGCAGAGCAGTTCAGGGGTGGGGCGAGCAGTACTTC. Translated, it gives CASRAVQGWGEQYF.

The V gene is TRBV28, the J gene TRBJ1-2; D not certain. This CDR3 contains 12 residues. Germline CDR1 MDHEN, CDR2 SYDVKM. Trimming left V 3 bases short and J 8 bases short, with 10 bases between. The CDR3 DNA is TGTGCCAGCAGTTTTTTCTCTGAGGGCTACACCTTC. Protein product: CASSFFSEGYTF.

As DNA, the CDR3 is TGTGCCAGCAGTGAAGGGGACCCGGGACACTCAAACCACGAGCAGTACTTC. It is translated as CASSEGDPGHSNHEQYF. The chain uses TRBV6-1 and TRBJ2-7, with D perhaps TRBD1 (6 bases). The germline V gene has CDR1 MNHNS and CDR2 SASEGT. V lost 1 base and J lost 5, with 21 bases in between. The CDR3 contains 17 residues.

This chain links TRBV7-6 with TRBJ2-7; 8 bases fit TRBD2. Germline assignment: CDR1 SGHVS and CDR2 FNYEAQ. The CDR3 runs to 16 residues. The V segment lost 2 bases and the J segment 7 bases; nucleotides outside the gene matches: 13. The CDR3 reads CASSLFPQRELREQYF. The CDR3 DNA is TGTGCCAGCAGCTTATTCCCCCAGCGGGAGCTAAGGGAGCAGTACTTC.

The V gene is TRBV27, the J gene TRBJ2-7; D is perhaps TRBD1 (6 bases). The CDR3 has 12 residues. The germline gives CDR1 MNHEY, CDR2 SMNVEV (reference sequence). CDR3 DNA sequence: TGTGTCAGTTCCCGAGGGGGCTACGAGCAGTACTTC. As protein: CVSSRGGYEQYF.

V usage is TRBV5-4 and J usage is TRBJ1-5; 9 nucleotides match TRBD1. The CDR3 totals 15 residues. Looked up from germline, CDR1 is SGHNT and CDR2 is YYREEE (reference sequence). The trim removed 8 bases at V and 5 bases at J, leaving 11 bases unmatched. CDR3 DNA sequence: TGTGCCAGTCGGGTCGAGGACAGGGGCCATCAGCCCCAGCATTTT. This translates into CASRVEDRGHQPQHF. Together with reference TRBV5-4 and TRBJ1-5, the CDR3 gives the full variable domain: ETGVTQSPTHLIKTRGQQVTLRCSSQSGHNTVSWYQQALGQGPQFIFQYYREEENGRGNFPPRFSGLQFPNYSSELNVNALELDDSALYLCASRVEDRGHQPQHFGDGTRLSIL.

The chain carries TRBV28 and TRBJ2-2, with 7 bases that match TRBD1. After removal of 4 bases from V and 0 bases from J, the junction contained 5 bases not matched to a gene. This CDR3 is 16 amino acids long. CDR1 MDHEN and CDR2 SYDVKM come from the germline V gene. DNA for the CDR3: TGTGCCAGCAGTTCCCTTACAGGGGCGAACACCGGGGAGCTGTTTTTT. This sequence encodes CASSSLTGANTGELFF.

The chain carries TRBV19 and TRBJ1-5; D is undetermined. This CDR3 region has 15 residues. Trimming took off 7 bases at V and 0 bases at J, with 13 bases between the two ends. Germline loops: CDR1 LNHDA, CDR2 SQIVND (reference sequence). The CDR3 here is CASTLGLYSNQPQHF. In DNA, the CDR3 is TGTGCCAGTACCCTTGGACTTTATAGCAATCAGCCCCAGCATTTT.

The J gene is TRBJ1-1, the V gene TRBV27, with D possibly being TRBD1 (6 bases). Germline CDR1 is MNHEY and CDR2 is SMNVEV (reference sequence). There are 13 residues in the CDR3. V shed 6 bases and J shed 4 bases, with 12 bases lying between them. CDR3 coding DNA: TGTGCCAGCAGCTTGGCACAGGGCACTGAAGCTTTCTTT. It translates to CASSLAQGTEAFF.

As for this clone: At one end the junction does not follow the germline gene, possibly because of a read error. The J gene is TRBJ1-1, the V gene TRBV9; possibly TRBD1 for D (5 bases). Per germline, CDR1 SGDLS and CDR2 YYNGEE. The CDR3 totals 13 residues. CDR3 sequence reads: CAGSVGGGTEAFF. The CDR3 DNA reads as TGTGCCGGCAGCGTAGGTGGGGGCACTGAAGCTTTCTTT.

V and J are TRBV28 and TRBJ1-5; no firm D call. The V gene lost 2 bases and the J gene lost 0 bases, with 2 bases spanning the gap. The CDR3 extends over 13 amino acids. Germline CDR1 is MDHEN and CDR2 is SYDVKM. This chain's CDR3 is CASSLASNQPQHF. CDR3 sequence (DNA): TGTGCCAGCAGTTTAGCTAGCAATCAGCCCCAGCATTTT. The whole variable domain, remainder taken from reference TRBV28 and TRBJ1-5, is DVKVTQSSRYLVKRTGEKVFLECVQDMDHENMFWYRQDPGLGLRLIYFSYDVKMKEKGDIPEGYSVSREKKERFSLILESASTNQTSMYLCASSLASNQPQHFGDGTRLSIL.

This clone has a single count. The V gene is TRBV27, the J gene TRBJ1-1; D is uncertain. The CDR3 runs 16 residues. The germline V and J ends were trimmed by 5 bases and 0 bases, with 16 bases remaining between them. Germline CDR1 and CDR2: MNHEY and SMNVEV (reference sequence). The DNA of the CDR3 is TGTGCCAGCAGTCCCGAGGGTTTCAACCTGAACACTGAAGCTTTCTTT. Protein sequence: CASSPEGFNLNTEAFF.

This clone has just one count. CDR3 coding DNA: TGTGCCAGCAGCTTAAGTGGGAGGGCTTACAATGAGCAGTTCTTC. Encoded protein: CASSLSGRAYNEQFF. V usage is TRBV7-2 and J usage is TRBJ2-1, with 7 positions matching TRBD2. In germline, CDR1 is SGHTA, CDR2 FQGNSA. The length of the CDR3 is 15 residues. The V and J ends lost 2 bases and 4 bases, in that order; junction bases with no gene match: 5.

The chain employs TRBV9 and TRBJ2-2; TRBD2 might be the D (6 bases). CDR3 size: 16 residues. Trimming removed 0 bases from V and 2 bases from J, with 11 bases in between. Germline V CDR1 and CDR2: SGDLS, YYNGEE. The CDR3 protein is CASSVGLARNTGELFF. The CDR3 nucleotides are TGTGCCAGCAGCGTAGGGCTAGCGAGAAACACCGGGGAGCTGTTTTTT.

This chain links TRBV28 with TRBJ1-1; tentative D call: TRBD1 (5 bases). Germline-derived CDR1 and CDR2 are MDHEN and SYDVKM. V lost 6 bases, J lost 11 bases, and 10 bases lay in between. This CDR3 contains 10 residues. CDR3 nucleotide sequence: TGTGCCAGCAGAAGGGGAAGGGCTTTCTTT. Translated, it gives CASRRGRAFF.

The CDR3 nucleotides read TGTGCCACCGGTCTTACCGACAGAAACACTGAAGCTTTCTTT. This translates into CATGLTDRNTEAFF. The chain recombines TRBV15 with TRBJ1-1, with TRBD1 as a possible D gene (5 bases). The CDR3 contains 14 residues. Trimming removed 8 bases from V and 2 bases from J, with 15 bases in between. CDR1 and CDR2 from the germline V gene are LNHNV and YYDKDF (reference sequence).

This chain links TRBV27 with TRBJ2-1; 12 nucleotides agree with TRBD2. Germline values: CDR1 MNHEY, CDR2 SMNVEV (reference sequence). J gave up 4 bases and V 0 bases, and 7 bases lay outside the gene matches. The CDR3 runs 18 residues. CDR3 sequence: CASSLSPPGLAGYNEQFF. The DNA of the CDR3 is TGTGCCAGCAGTTTATCCCCCCCCGGACTAGCGGGGTACAATGAGCAGTTCTTC.

The V gene is TRBV12-5, the J gene TRBJ2-3; the D is unclear. V dropped 1 base and J dropped 2 bases, with 19 bases sitting between them. Germline CDR1 and CDR2: LGHNT and FRNRAP. The CDR3 runs 18 residues. The CDR3 region is CASGLGSKDRFITDTQYF. CDR3 sequence (DNA): TGTGCTAGTGGTTTGGGGTCTAAAGACCGTTTTATCACAGATACGCAGTATTTT.

This clone was seen a single time. V usage is TRBV27 and J usage is TRBJ1-1; no clear D. The CDR3 runs to 13 residues. Trimming took off 5 bases at V and 5 bases at J, with 12 bases between the two ends. The germline gives CDR1 MNHEY, CDR2 SMNVEV (reference sequence). The chain's CDR3 is CASSPLGGTEAFF. CDR3 nucleotide sequence: TGTGCCAGCAGTCCTCTAGGTGGGACTGAAGCTTTCTTT.

In nucleotides, the CDR3 is TGTGCCAGCAGCTTACAAGGAGGCACTGAAGCTTTCTTT. It yields the protein CASSLQGGTEAFF. The chain recombines TRBV7-8 with TRBJ1-1; D is ambiguous. CDR1 and CDR2 from the germline V gene are SGHVS and FQNEAQ. The V gene lost 2 bases and the J gene lost 4 bases, with 8 bases spanning the gap. The CDR3 runs 13 residues.

V usage is TRBV30 and J usage is TRBJ2-5, with a tentative D call TRBD1 (5 bases). Per the germline V gene, CDR1 is GTSNPN and CDR2 is SVGIG (reference sequence). V dropped 2 bases and J dropped 5 bases, with 12 bases sitting between them. CDR3 length equals 13 residues. CDR3 bases: TGTGCCTGGAGTATGACAGTAACTGAGACCCAGTACTTC. Its protein product is CAWSMTVTETQYF.

CDR3 nucleotides: TGTGCCAGTAGTATAACTCTGGGCTACGAGCAGTACTTC. It yields the protein CASSITLGYEQYF. The chain links TRBV19 to TRBJ2-7, with no clear D. This CDR3 comprises 13 residues. In germline, CDR1 is LNHDA, CDR2 SQIVND (reference sequence). V lost 2 bases to trimming and J lost 3 bases, with 8 bases between them.